The clone carrying this T cell receptor beta chain was observed a few times. This sample was taken from a study of blood T cell repertoires in COVID-19. The germline V and J ends were trimmed by 1 base and 5 bases, with 12 bases remaining between them. From germline, CDR1 is SGHTA and CDR2 FQGNSA. CDR3 size: 16 residues. The protocol was immunoSEQ multiplex PCR, while the TCRdb copy is restricted to in-frame clones and leaves out a portion. The top ten hold just over 5% of the sample, which has 70,000 or so clones, over 75% seen once. J is TRBJ1-6 and V is TRBV7-2; D is perhaps TRBD1 (5 bases). The clonotype comes from a woman younger than 35 with acute or convalescent COVID-19. The specimen sequenced was peripheral blood. The CDR3: CASSLEGLRNNSPLHF. DNA of the CDR3: TGTGCCAGCAGCTTAGAGGGACTCCGGAATAATTCACCCCTCCACTTT.